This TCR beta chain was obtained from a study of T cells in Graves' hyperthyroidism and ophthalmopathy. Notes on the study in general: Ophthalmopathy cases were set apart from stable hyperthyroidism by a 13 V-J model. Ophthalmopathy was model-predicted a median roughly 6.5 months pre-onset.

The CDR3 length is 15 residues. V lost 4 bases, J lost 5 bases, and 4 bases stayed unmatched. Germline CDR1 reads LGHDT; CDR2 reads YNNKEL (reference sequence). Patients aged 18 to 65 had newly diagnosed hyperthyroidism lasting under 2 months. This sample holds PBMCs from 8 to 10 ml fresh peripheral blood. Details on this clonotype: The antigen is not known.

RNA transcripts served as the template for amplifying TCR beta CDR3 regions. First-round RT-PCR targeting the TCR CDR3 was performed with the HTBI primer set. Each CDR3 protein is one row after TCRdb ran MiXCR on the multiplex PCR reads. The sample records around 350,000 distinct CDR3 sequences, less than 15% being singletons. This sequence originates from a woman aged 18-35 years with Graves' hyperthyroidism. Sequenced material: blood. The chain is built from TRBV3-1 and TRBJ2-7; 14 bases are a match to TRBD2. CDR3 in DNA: TGTGCCAGCAGCCCCGGACTAGCGGGGGGCAACGAGCAGTACTTC. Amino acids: CASSPGLAGGNEQYF.